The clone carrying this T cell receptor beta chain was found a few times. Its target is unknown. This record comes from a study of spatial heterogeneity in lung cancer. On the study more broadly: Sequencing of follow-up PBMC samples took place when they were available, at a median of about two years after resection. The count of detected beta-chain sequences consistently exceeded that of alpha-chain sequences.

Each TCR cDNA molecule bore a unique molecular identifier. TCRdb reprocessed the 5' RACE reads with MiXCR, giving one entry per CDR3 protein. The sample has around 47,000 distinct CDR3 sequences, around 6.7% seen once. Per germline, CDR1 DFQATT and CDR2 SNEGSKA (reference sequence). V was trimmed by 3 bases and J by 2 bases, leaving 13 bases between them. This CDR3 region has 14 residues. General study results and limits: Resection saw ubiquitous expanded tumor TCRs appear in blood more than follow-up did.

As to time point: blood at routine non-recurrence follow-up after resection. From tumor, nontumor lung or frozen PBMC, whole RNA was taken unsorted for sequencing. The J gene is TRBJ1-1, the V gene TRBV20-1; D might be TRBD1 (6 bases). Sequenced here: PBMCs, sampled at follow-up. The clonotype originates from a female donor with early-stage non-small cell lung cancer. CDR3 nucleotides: TGCAGTGCTAGTACTAGGGGGGGCAACACTGAAGCTTTCTTT. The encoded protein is CSASTRGGNTEAFF.